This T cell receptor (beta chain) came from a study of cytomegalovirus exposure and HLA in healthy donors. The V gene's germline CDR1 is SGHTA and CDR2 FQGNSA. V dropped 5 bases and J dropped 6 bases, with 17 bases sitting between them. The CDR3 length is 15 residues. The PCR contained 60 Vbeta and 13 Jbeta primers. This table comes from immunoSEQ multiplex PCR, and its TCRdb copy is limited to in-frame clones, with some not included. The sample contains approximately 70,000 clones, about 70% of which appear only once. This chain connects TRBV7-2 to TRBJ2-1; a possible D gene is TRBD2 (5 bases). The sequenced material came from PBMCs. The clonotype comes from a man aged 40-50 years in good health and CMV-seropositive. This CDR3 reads CASSRTYSSSNEQFF. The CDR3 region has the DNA TGTGCCAGCAGCCGAACCTACTCTAGCTCCAATGAGCAGTTCTTC.